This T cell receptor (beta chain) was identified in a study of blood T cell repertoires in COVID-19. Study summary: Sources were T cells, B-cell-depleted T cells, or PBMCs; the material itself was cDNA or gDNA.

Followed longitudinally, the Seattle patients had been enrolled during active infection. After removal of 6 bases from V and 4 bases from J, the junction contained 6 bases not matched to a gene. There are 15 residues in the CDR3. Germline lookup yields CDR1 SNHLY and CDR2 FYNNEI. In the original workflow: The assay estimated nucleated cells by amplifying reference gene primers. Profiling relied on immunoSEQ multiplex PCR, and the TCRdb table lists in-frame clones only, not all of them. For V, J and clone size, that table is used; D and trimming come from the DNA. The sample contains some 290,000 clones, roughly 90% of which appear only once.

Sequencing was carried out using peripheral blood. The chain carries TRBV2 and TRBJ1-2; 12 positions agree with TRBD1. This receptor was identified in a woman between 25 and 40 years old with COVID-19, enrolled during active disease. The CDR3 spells CASSAGTGGVYGYTF. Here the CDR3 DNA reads TGTGCCAGCAGCGCCGGGACAGGGGGCGTCTATGGCTACACCTTC. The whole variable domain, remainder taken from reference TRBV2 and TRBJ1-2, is EPEVTQTPSHQVTQMGQEVILRCVPISNHLYFYWYRQILGQKVEFLVSFYNNEISEKSEIFDDQFSVERPDGSNFTLKIRSTKLEDSAMYFCASSAGTGGVYGYTFGSGTRLTVV.